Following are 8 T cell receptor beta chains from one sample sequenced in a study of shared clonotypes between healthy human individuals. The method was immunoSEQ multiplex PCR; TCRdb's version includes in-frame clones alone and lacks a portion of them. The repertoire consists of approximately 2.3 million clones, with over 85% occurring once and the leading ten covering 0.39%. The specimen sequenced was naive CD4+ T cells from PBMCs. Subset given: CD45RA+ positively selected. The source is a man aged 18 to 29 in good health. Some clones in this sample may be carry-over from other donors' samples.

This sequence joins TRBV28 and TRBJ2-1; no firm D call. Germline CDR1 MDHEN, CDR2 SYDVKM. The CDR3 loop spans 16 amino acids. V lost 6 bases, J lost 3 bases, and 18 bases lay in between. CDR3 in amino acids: CASRRTRTPYYNEQFF. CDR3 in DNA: TGTGCCAGCAGACGGACCCGGACCCCCTACTACAATGAGCAGTTCTTC.

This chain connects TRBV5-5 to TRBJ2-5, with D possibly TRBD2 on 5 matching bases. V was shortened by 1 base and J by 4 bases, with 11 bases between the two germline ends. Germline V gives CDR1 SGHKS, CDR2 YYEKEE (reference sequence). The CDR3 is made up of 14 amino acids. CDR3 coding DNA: TGTGCCAGCAGCTTGTCGCTCGCGGGAGAGACCCAGTACTTC. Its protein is CASSLSLAGETQYF.

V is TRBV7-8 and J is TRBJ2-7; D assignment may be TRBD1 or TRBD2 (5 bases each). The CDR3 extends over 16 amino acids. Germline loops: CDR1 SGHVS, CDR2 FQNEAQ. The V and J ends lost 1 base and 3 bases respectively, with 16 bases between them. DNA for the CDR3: TGTGCCAGCAGCTTAGTCAGTCGGGGCTTGGGCTACGAGCAGTACTTC. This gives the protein CASSLVSRGLGYEQYF. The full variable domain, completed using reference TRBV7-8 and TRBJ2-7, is GAGVSQSPRYKVAKRGQDVALRCDPISGHVSLFWYQQALGQGPEFLTYFQNEAQLDKSGLPSDRFFAERPEGSVSTLKIQRTQQEDSAVYLCASSLVSRGLGYEQYFGPGTRLTVT.

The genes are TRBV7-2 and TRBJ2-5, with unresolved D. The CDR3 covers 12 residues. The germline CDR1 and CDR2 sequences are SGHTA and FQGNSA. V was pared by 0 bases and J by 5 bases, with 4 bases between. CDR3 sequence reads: CASSLAVETQYF. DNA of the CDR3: TGTGCCAGCAGCTTAGCAGTTGAGACCCAGTACTTC.

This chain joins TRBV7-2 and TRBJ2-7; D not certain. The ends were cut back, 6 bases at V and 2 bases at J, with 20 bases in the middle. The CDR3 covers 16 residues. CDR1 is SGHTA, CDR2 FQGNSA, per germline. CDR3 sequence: CASSGPGGVAPYEQYF. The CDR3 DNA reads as TGTGCCAGCAGTGGGCCTGGCGGAGTAGCCCCCTACGAGCAGTACTTC.

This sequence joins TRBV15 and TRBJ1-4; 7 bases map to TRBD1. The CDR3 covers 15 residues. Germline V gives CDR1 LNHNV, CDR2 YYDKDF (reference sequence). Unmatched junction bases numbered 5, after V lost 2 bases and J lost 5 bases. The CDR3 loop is CATSRLGQANEKLFF. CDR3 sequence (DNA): TGTGCCACCAGCAGACTTGGACAGGCGAATGAAAAACTGTTTTTT.

CDR3 amino acids: CASSLLLADFLDYGYTF. For the CDR3, the DNA is TGTGCCAGCAGCCTACTCCTCGCCGACTTCCTCGACTATGGCTACACCTTC. The chain links TRBV4-2 to TRBJ1-2; D ambiguous. This CDR3 has 17 amino acids. CDR1 is LGHNA, CDR2 YNFKEQ, per germline. V lost 4 bases and J 3 bases, leaving 21 bases between the germline ends.

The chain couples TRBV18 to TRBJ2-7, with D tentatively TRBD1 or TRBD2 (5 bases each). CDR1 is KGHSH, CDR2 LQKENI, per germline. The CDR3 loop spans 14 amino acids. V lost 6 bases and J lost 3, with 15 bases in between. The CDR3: CASSPNGANYEQYF. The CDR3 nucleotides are TGTGCCAGCTCCCCCAACGGGGCGAACTACGAGCAGTACTTC.